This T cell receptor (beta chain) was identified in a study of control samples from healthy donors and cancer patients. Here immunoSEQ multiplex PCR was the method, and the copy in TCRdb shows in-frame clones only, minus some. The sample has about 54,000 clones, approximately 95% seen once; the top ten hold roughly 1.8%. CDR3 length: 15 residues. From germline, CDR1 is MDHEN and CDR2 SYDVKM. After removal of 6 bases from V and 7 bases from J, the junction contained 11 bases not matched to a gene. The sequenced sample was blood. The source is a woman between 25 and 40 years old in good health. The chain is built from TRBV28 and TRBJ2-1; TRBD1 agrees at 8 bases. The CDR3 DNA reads TGTGCCAGCAGCCCAATTGACAGGGGCCTGAATGAGCAGTTCTTC. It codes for CASSPIDRGLNEQFF.